This TCR beta chain was captured in a study of T cells in Graves' hyperthyroidism and ophthalmopathy. Study-wide points: Most clonotypes expanded in the thyroid (above 0.001) were also present in blood.

TCR beta CDR3 region amplification was performed from RNA transcripts. HTBI primers were used for first-round RT-PCR of the TCR CDR3. TCRdb called the multiplex PCR reads again in MiXCR, with one record for every CDR3 protein. Counted here are roughly 570,000 distinct CDR3 sequences, more than 45% occurring once; the ten biggest clones make up under 20%. Regarding this clonotype: As yet, its antigen is unknown. One junction end disagrees with the germline gene, perhaps due to a read error.

The CDR3 consists of 12 residues. Germline loops: CDR1 ENHRY, CDR2 SYGVKD. Sequences were obtained from peripheral blood or thyroid tissue (not recorded which). The clonotype originates from an adult woman with Graves' disease, either hyperthyroidism or ophthalmopathy (not recorded which). The genes are TRBV10-3 and TRBJ1-2; 11 nucleotides match TRBD1. The CDR3 spells CAISESSGQGDF. The CDR3 nucleotides read TGTGCCATCAGTGAGTCCTCGGGACAGGGGGACTTC.